In this sample, the clone carrying this T cell receptor (beta chain) turned up a few times. The antigen is not known. The entry originates in a study of T cells in Graves' hyperthyroidism and ophthalmopathy. About the research overall: Peripheral blood was drawn at first diagnosis, prior to all treatment. Study findings and constraints: Most expanded thyroid clonotypes above 0.001 also appeared in blood. Before onset, ophthalmopathy was predicted by the model a median around 6 months earlier.

The CDR3 regions of TCR beta were amplified from RNA transcripts. The HTBI primer set served for first-round RT-PCR of the TCR CDR3. TCRdb passed the multiplex PCR reads through MiXCR, listing each CDR3 protein once. The sample consists of approximately 400,000 distinct CDR3 sequences, approximately 14% of them appearing once. Uncontrolled infection, other autoimmune disease, pregnancy or lactation barred patients from enrollment. The sample was blood. The clonotype was recovered from a woman younger than 30 with Graves' hyperthyroidism.

CDR3 nucleotides: TGTGCCAGCAGCCGCGCCCCGAAGGGTAGCATTCAGTACTTC. The encoded protein is CASSRAPKGSIQYF. The V call is TRBV28, the J call TRBJ2-4, with no clear D. CDR1 MDHEN and CDR2 SYDVKM come from the germline V gene. V was shortened by 6 bases and J by 9 bases, with 18 bases between the two germline ends. The length of the CDR3 is 14 residues.